These T cell receptor beta chains were read from a single sample in a study of CD8 T cells in ankylosing spondylitis. TCRdb reprocessed the 5' RACE reads via MiXCR and lists one record per CDR3 protein. Among 150,000 to 200,000 distinct CDR3 sequences, approximately 9.9% were seen once, and the ten largest hold approximately 15%. Sequencing was carried out using blood, either unsorted or a sorted T cell fraction (not recorded which). These receptors all come from a female donor with ankylosing spondylitis or in good health (not recorded which). CDR3s include the opening cysteine and the closing phenylalanine or tryptophan. Clone size is shown for a subset of rows, as once, few, many or a class of expanded clone.

j_call v_call clone_size cdr3_aa
TRBJ2-7 TRBV27 - CASGISYYEQYF
TRBJ2-2 TRBV4-3 - CASSQDPRVGNTGELFF
TRBJ2-1 TRBV7-9 many CASSSSGSGGHKFF
TRBJ1-5 TRBV27 many CASSLGGVSNQPQHF
TRBJ1-6 TRBV15 - CATSRDGRRSSYNSPLHF
TRBJ2-5 TRBV20-1 - CSATGRIGETQYF
TRBJ2-7 TRBV14 few CASSQTVDSSYEQYF
TRBJ2-3 TRBV7-6 few CASTEGTASTDTQYF
TRBJ2-1 TRBV27 few CASGEIGGEQFF
TRBJ2-2 TRBV4-3 - CASSLQRGNGELFF
TRBJ2-2 TRBV27 - CATRESTGELFF
TRBJ2-1 TRBV20-1 many CSARLRDTIINEQFF
TRBJ2-7 TRBV5-6 few CASSFWTGPNEQYF
TRBJ2-1 TRBV19 few CASSTQAGSYNEQFF
TRBJ2-1 TRBV5-1 few CASSPRTGDEQFF
TRBJ2-1 TRBV7-3 many CASSFRGATYNEQFF
TRBJ2-2 TRBV7-9 few CASSLNRGLNQWELFF
TRBJ1-2 TRBV7-9 many CASSFSANYGYTF
TRBJ1-1 TRBV28 - CASSLGRQGAKGPEAFF
TRBJ1-1 TRBV4-3 few CASSQGSMNTEAFF
TRBJ2-1 TRBV12-3/TRBV12-4 few CASSFGAYEQFF
TRBJ1-1 TRBV6-5 - CASSYSNRLNTEAFF
TRBJ1-1 TRBV27 - CASSLVRGGMGTEAFF
TRBJ1-1 TRBV2 few CASSDITGTNTEAFF
TRBJ2-1 TRBV6-5 few CASSYQPPGGPYNEQFF
TRBJ2-7 TRBV29-1 - CSVLVGYEQYF
TRBJ2-3 TRBV6-5 - CASSYSATSGRVDTQYF
TRBJ2-5 TRBV6-5 few CASSYSGSRQETQYF
TRBJ2-1 TRBV3-1 - CASSQDPLAGVESSYNEQFF
TRBJ2-2 TRBV28 - CASSFSHPGLAITGELFF
TRBJ2-2 TRBV7-8 few CASSLGVRVGTGELFF
TRBJ2-1 TRBV20-1 few CSAREGPSGTNEQFF
TRBJ2-5 TRBV2 few CASSRGPGQLEETQYF